This T cell receptor (beta chain) was sequenced during a study of cytomegalovirus exposure and HLA in healthy donors. Study-wide background: About 84% of 350 to 400 genotyped donors fell in the Caucasian-associated ancestry cluster.

General study points: CMV serostatus alone was available as immune exposure information. The study designated about 160 TCR beta chains cytomegalovirus-associated.

The germline V and J ends were trimmed by 2 bases and 4 bases, with 14 bases remaining between them. Germline values: CDR1 LNHDA, CDR2 SQIVND (reference sequence). The CDR3 extends over 16 amino acids. This clone was counted a few times. Its antigen is not identified. PCR used 60 Vbeta primers and 13 Jbeta primers. Assay: immunoSEQ multiplex PCR; the TCRdb copy retains only in-frame clones and omits some. The table lists about 110,000 clones, about two thirds of them singletons. The chain is built from TRBV19 and TRBJ1-4, with D maybe TRBD1 (6 bases). The sequence came from a woman in her seventies in good health and CMV-seropositive. Sequencing input: PBMCs. CDR3 region: CASSISHRAGNEKLFF. CDR3 DNA: TGTGCCAGTAGTATATCCCACAGGGCGGGTAATGAAAAACTGTTTTTT.